This T cell receptor beta chain was captured by sequencing in a study of blood T cell repertoires in COVID-19. Across the study: The cDNA or gDNA used as material had been derived from T cells, B-cell-depleted T cells, or PBMCs.

The germline V and J ends were trimmed by 4 bases and 0 bases, with 9 bases remaining between them. The CDR3 has 15 residues. Germline CDR1 reads SGHTA; CDR2 reads FQGTGA. Under the authors' procedure: Estimates of nucleated cell counts were drawn from the amplification of reference gene primers. Generated by immunoSEQ multiplex PCR, the TCRdb table keeps only in-frame clones and is missing some. The DNA was the basis for D and trimming; V, J and clone size are from that table. The repertoire holds fewer than 350,000 clones, with 88% as singletons. Enrollees, roughly 18 to 90 years old, lived in some 24 US areas. Cohort assignment relied on participant-reported clinical history.

The sequenced material came from PBMCs or T cells enriched from blood (not recorded which). The gene calls are TRBV7-3 and TRBJ2-2; no definite D call. The source is a woman in her twenties or thirties who had been exposed to COVID-19. CDR3 sequence: CASSSQVTNTGELFF. CDR3 nucleotide sequence: TGTGCCAGCAGCTCACAAGTGACGAACACCGGGGAGCTGTTTTTT.